This T cell receptor beta chain was recovered during a study of T cell responses to AZD1222 COVID-19 vaccine. The overall study: It was second doses at about 4 or about 12 weeks that were pooled. Study-level points and caveats: Nearly half of spike-specific TCRs reportedly target unmutated variant regions. The donor group comprised mostly white British people and more females; the analysis possibly underestimated clonal diversity.

Using immunoSEQ multiplex PCR, the repertoire was profiled, and TCRdb retains in-frame clones only, with some absent. Here the sample spans 90,000 to 150,000 clones, more than 75% being singletons. In regard to this clone: Its antigen is not known.

This TCR came from an adult in good health. The sequenced sample was peripheral blood, obtained on day 0 of AZD1222 vaccination.

The CDR3 DNA is TGTGCCTGGAATGTGGCCCTGAACACTGAAGCTTTCTTT. This gives the protein CAWNVALNTEAFF. This chain connects TRBV30 to TRBJ1-1, with D unclear. The germline CDR1 and CDR2 sequences are GTSNPN and SVGIG (reference sequence). The CDR3 consists of 13 residues. Trimming cost V 4 bases and J 0 bases, with 9 bases left between them.